Each of the 30 T cell receptor beta chains below was sequenced from the same sample in a study of T cell responses to AZD1222 COVID-19 vaccine. TCRdb's table, derived via immunoSEQ multiplex PCR, lists solely in-frame clones and lacks some. The profile shows about 82,000 clones, more than 90% of them singletons. The sample consisted of peripheral blood, taken on day 0 of AZD1222 vaccination. The source is an adult in good health.

V and J are TRBV28 and TRBJ1-5; 11 bases are a match to TRBD1. V dropped 7 bases and J dropped 2; count of bases not matched to a gene: 16. Germline V lookup: CDR1 MDHEN, CDR2 SYDVKM. This CDR3 spans 19 amino acids. The CDR3 reads CASTPVWTGGAYGNQPQHF. The CDR3 nucleotides are TGTGCCAGCACCCCAGTTTGGACAGGGGGCGCGTATGGCAATCAGCCCCAGCATTTT. Combining the CDR3 with reference TRBV28 and TRBJ1-5 gives the whole variable domain DVKVTQSSRYLVKRTGEKVFLECVQDMDHENMFWYRQDPGLGLRLIYFSYDVKMKEKGDIPEGYSVSREKKERFSLILESASTNQTSMYLCASTPVWTGGAYGNQPQHFGDGTRLSIL.

This chain links TRBV7-8 with TRBJ2-5; TRBD1 matches 7 bases. Germline CDR1 SGHVS, CDR2 FQNEAQ. Germline trimming cut 4 bases from V and 5 bases from J; bases unmatched to any gene: 7. The CDR3 runs 14 residues. CDR3 DNA: TGTGCCAGCAGCTCCCGGACAGGTCGCGAGACCCAGTACTTC. This codes for CASSSRTGRETQYF. Filled out from reference TRBV7-8 and TRBJ2-5, the complete variable domain reads GAGVSQSPRYKVAKRGQDVALRCDPISGHVSLFWYQQALGQGPEFLTYFQNEAQLDKSGLPSDRFFAERPEGSVSTLKIQRTQQEDSAVYLCASSSRTGRETQYFGPGTRLLVL.

The V and J genes are TRBV7-9 and TRBJ2-3; perhaps TRBD2 as D (6 bases). Per germline, CDR1 SEHNR and CDR2 FQNEAQ (reference sequence). Trimming took 6 bases from V and 5 from J, leaving 21 bases between them. This CDR3 has 16 amino acids. The CDR3: CASSPRDPGGGDTQYF. For the CDR3, the DNA is TGTGCCAGCAGTCCCCGGGACCCCGGGGGTGGAGATACGCAGTATTTT.

In this sample, this clone turned up a few times. This chain uses TRBV24-1 with TRBJ1-1, with 10 bases lining up with TRBD1. Germline loops: CDR1 KGHDR, CDR2 SFDVKD. The CDR3 is 14 amino acids. J lost 3 bases, V lost 7 bases, and 4 bases had no gene match. CDR3 in DNA: TGTGCCACCAGACCGGGACAGGGGTACACTGAAGCTTTCTTT. Translating it yields CATRPGQGYTEAFF.

The chain joins TRBV10-3 to TRBJ2-3, with 12 positions matching TRBD2. The V segment lost 0 bases and the J segment 5 bases; nucleotides outside the gene matches: 24. Germline-derived CDR1 and CDR2 are ENHRY and SYGVKD. The length of the CDR3 is 23 residues. For the CDR3, the DNA is TGTGCCATCAGTGAGTCGGTCAGAAAAACTAGCGGGGGGATGGTATGGCCACAAGATACGCAGTATTTT. Amino acids: CAISESVRKTSGGMVWPQDTQYF.

The rearrangement uses TRBV6-5 and TRBJ2-3; 8 bases match TRBD1. This CDR3 is built from 16 residues. The trim removed 0 bases at V and 3 bases at J, leaving 5 bases unmatched. The germline V gene encodes CDR1 MNHEY and CDR2 SVGAGI. In DNA, the CDR3 is TGTGCCAGCAGTTACTCCGCGGGACAGGTGACAGATACGCAGTATTTT. Translating it yields CASSYSAGQVTDTQYF.

CDR3 DNA: TGCAGTGCTAGTCTAGGTCGGAGCGCAGATACGCAGTATTTT. Protein product: CSASLGRSADTQYF. The chain is built from TRBV20-1 and TRBJ2-3; no definite D call. The CDR3 consists of 14 residues. Trimming shortened V by 3 bases and J by 4 bases, and 14 bases separated the two germline ends. In germline, CDR1 is DFQATT, CDR2 SNEGSKA (reference sequence).

This chain connects TRBV7-9 to TRBJ1-2; D may be TRBD1 (5 bases). The V end lost 6 bases, the J end lost 8 bases, and 19 bases lay between the germline ends. The germline gives CDR1 SEHNR, CDR2 FQNEAQ (reference sequence). The CDR3 consists of 14 residues. CDR3 sequence reads: CASSPSMGVEGYTF. CDR3 nucleotides: TGTGCCAGCAGTCCCTCAATGGGGGTAGAAGGCTACACCTTC.

The chain combines TRBV3-1 (or the pseudogene TRBV3-2) with TRBJ1-6; D is uncertain. CDR1 is LGHDT and CDR2 is YNNKEL in the germline V gene (reference sequence). This CDR3 is 15 amino acids long. V lost 0 bases and J lost 9, with 12 bases in between. For the CDR3, the DNA is TGTGCCAGCAGCCAAGATGCGCGCCCCCCTTCACCCCTCCACTTT. It is translated as CASSQDARPPSPLHF.

This rearrangement joins TRBV5-1 to TRBJ2-5; D is uncertain. CDR3 size: 15 residues. CDR1 is SGHRS, CDR2 YFSETQ, per germline. The V end was cut by 0 bases, the J end by 3 bases, with 12 bases between. The CDR3 protein is CASSLVGLLKETQYF. CDR3 nucleotides: TGCGCCAGCAGCTTGGTCGGGCTTTTAAAAGAGACCCAGTACTTC. The variable domain in full, with the rest retrieved from reference TRBV5-1 and TRBJ2-5, is KAGVTQTPRYLIKTRGQQVTLSCSPISGHRSVSWYQQTPGQGLQFLFEYFSETQRNKGNFPGRFSGRQFSNSRSEMNVSTLELGDSALYLCASSLVGLLKETQYFGPGTRLLVL.

The V call is TRBV5-1, the J call TRBJ1-4; D may be TRBD1 (6 bases). This CDR3 spans 16 amino acids. Germline V gene lookup returns CDR1 SGHRS and CDR2 YFSETQ. Trimming removed 2 bases from V and 0 bases from J, with 11 bases in between. The CDR3 loop is CASSLAGVATNEKLFF. CDR3 coding DNA: TGCGCCAGCAGCTTAGCAGGGGTTGCAACTAATGAAAAACTGTTTTTT.

This chain joins TRBV6-1 and TRBJ1-1; 8 bases align to TRBD1. This CDR3 region has 13 residues. J lost 7 bases, V lost 1 base, and 2 bases had no gene match. CDR1 and CDR2 from the germline V gene are MNHNS and SASEGT. The CDR3 region is CASSEGTGLEAFF. The CDR3 DNA reads as TGTGCCAGCAGTGAAGGGACAGGGCTTGAAGCTTTCTTT.

The table lists this clone with a count of one. The V call is TRBV6-2 or TRBV6-3, the J call TRBJ2-1; TRBD2 matches 13 bases. The length of the CDR3 is 18 residues. With V trimmed by 0 bases and J by 5 bases, 7 bases remained unmatched. The V gene's germline CDR1 is MNHEY and CDR2 SVGEGT. The CDR3 is CASSYSTSGLAGDNEQFF. The CDR3 region has the DNA TGTGCCAGCAGTTACTCAACGAGCGGACTAGCGGGAGACAATGAGCAGTTCTTC.

This sequence joins TRBV2 and TRBJ1-6; 7 bases match TRBD1. The CDR3 loop spans 14 amino acids. The V and J ends lost 5 bases and 9 bases, in that order; junction bases with no gene match: 7. Germline lookup yields CDR1 SNHLY and CDR2 FYNNEI. The CDR3 DNA is TGTGCCAGCAGTCAGGACAGGTTAAGTTCACCCCTCCACTTT. The encoded protein is CASSQDRLSSPLHF.

The V and J genes are TRBV6-5 and TRBJ1-4; the D is unclear. Germline V gives CDR1 MNHEY, CDR2 SVGAGI. Deletions cut 6 bases from V and 8 bases from J, with 7 bases between. This CDR3 has 11 residues. DNA of the CDR3: TGTGCCAGCAGCCTATTGGAAAAACTGTTTTTT. As protein: CASSLLEKLFF.

The chain links TRBV5-1 to TRBJ2-2; D remains ambiguous. The germline gives CDR1 SGHRS, CDR2 YFSETQ. The CDR3 covers 14 residues. With 3 bases removed from V and 6 bases from J, the gap between germline ends came to 12 bases. DNA for the CDR3: TGCGCCAGCAGCTCCAGCCCCGGTGCCGGGGAGCTGTTTTTT. Protein: CASSSSPGAGELFF.

The genes are TRBV5-1 and TRBJ1-6; D is unclear. Trimming stripped 0 bases from V and 2 bases from J, with 9 bases between. CDR1 SGHRS and CDR2 YFSETQ come from the germline V gene. CDR3 length: 16 residues. The CDR3 region is CASSLGPGPYNSPLHF. CDR3 sequence (DNA): TGCGCCAGCAGCTTGGGGCCGGGCCCCTATAATTCACCCCTCCACTTT.

This chain links TRBV12-3 or TRBV12-4 with TRBJ2-5, with unresolved D. The CDR3 runs 13 residues. Between the trimmed V and J ends, which lost 6 bases and 8 bases, there was a span of 16 bases. This CDR3 reads CASSSDARLTQYF. The CDR3 DNA is TGTGCCAGCAGCAGTGACGCCCGTCTTACCCAGTACTTC.

J is TRBJ1-2 and V is TRBV3-1 (or the pseudogene TRBV3-2); D might be TRBD1 (5 bases). CDR1 is LGHDT and CDR2 is YNNKEL in the germline V gene (reference sequence). Trimming stripped 3 bases from V and 1 base from J, with 18 bases between. This CDR3 region has 17 residues. The CDR3 spells CASSQGVLSSYNYGYTF. CDR3 bases: TGTGCCAGCAGCCAGGGGGTGTTGAGTTCCTATAACTATGGCTACACCTTC.

V and J are TRBV21-1 and TRBJ2-7. TRBV21-1 is deemed a pseudogene. This CDR3 has 16 amino acids. CDR3 protein: CASSSRGGEPSYEQYF. DNA for the CDR3: TGTGCCAGCAGCTCCAGGGGGGGGGAGCCATCCTACGAGCAGTACTTC.

The genes are TRBV5-1 and TRBJ1-1; 9 bases match TRBD1. Germline trimming cut 4 bases from V and 0 bases from J; bases unmatched to any gene: 4. In germline, CDR1 is SGHRS, CDR2 YFSETQ. CDR3 length: 15 amino acids. DNA of the CDR3: TGCGCCAGCAGCCCGGGGGACAGGGTGAACACTGAAGCTTTCTTT. Translating gives CASSPGDRVNTEAFF.

The chain joins TRBV29-1 to TRBJ2-1; 9 bases map to TRBD2. CDR3 length: 14 residues. The V gene end was trimmed by 3 bases and the J gene end by 7 bases; junction bases not matched to a gene: 7. Germline V gene sequence: CDR1 SQVTM, CDR2 ANQGSEA. The CDR3 DNA is TGCAGCGTTGAGCTAGCGGGGAATCGGAATGAGCAGTTCTTC. Amino acids: CSVELAGNRNEQFF.

This sequence joins TRBV3-1 (or the pseudogene TRBV3-2) and TRBJ1-2; no clear D. Germline CDR1 reads LGHDT; CDR2 reads YNNKEL (reference sequence). Trimming stripped 4 bases from V and 0 bases from J, with 9 bases between. The CDR3 runs to 14 residues. The CDR3 loop is CASSLTSANYGYTF. The CDR3 DNA is TGTGCCAGCAGCCTAACCTCAGCTAACTATGGCTACACCTTC.

CDR3: CASSVGGQFLSYEQYF. DNA for the CDR3: TGTGCCAGCAGCGTAGGGGGGCAGTTCCTCTCCTACGAGCAGTACTTC. This sequence joins TRBV9 and TRBJ2-7, with D perhaps TRBD1 (6 bases). This CDR3 spans 16 amino acids. The germline CDR1 and CDR2 sequences are SGDLS and YYNGEE. V lost 0 bases, J lost 0 bases, and 13 bases lay in between.

This sequence joins TRBV4-3 and TRBJ2-7; TRBD1 is a possible D gene (6 bases). CDR1 is LGHNA and CDR2 is YSLEER in the germline V gene. The V end was cut by 2 bases, the J end by 8 bases, with 16 bases between. The CDR3 spans 14 residues. CDR3 bases: TGCGCCAGCAGCCAACGGACAGAATTACCCCAGCAGTACTTC. As protein: CASSQRTELPQQYF.

The chain is built from TRBV19 and TRBJ2-3; D ambiguous. CDR1 LNHDA and CDR2 SQIVND come from the germline V gene (reference sequence). Trimming removed 4 bases from V and 2 bases from J, with 13 bases in between. The CDR3 contains 15 residues. The CDR3 DNA sequence: TGTGCCAGTAGTACCTACACGATGAACACAGATACGCAGTATTTT. This sequence encodes CASSTYTMNTDTQYF. The full variable domain, in which reference TRBV19 and TRBJ2-3 provide the parts outside the CDR3, is DGGITQSPKYLFRKEGQNVTLSCEQNLNHDAMYWYRQDPGQGLRLIYYSQIVNDFQKGDIAEGYSVSREKKESFPLTVTSAQKNPTAFYLCASSTYTMNTDTQYFGPGTRLTVL.

This chain uses TRBV6-6 with TRBJ2-7; TRBD1 is a possible D gene (5 bases). Germline values: CDR1 MNHNY, CDR2 SVGAGI (reference sequence). The V gene lost 4 bases and the J gene lost 2 bases, with 18 bases spanning the gap. CDR3 length equals 16 residues. DNA of the CDR3: TGTGCCAGCAGTTCCCAAGACGGTTCAGGGACCTACGAGCAGTACTTC. This translates into CASSSQDGSGTYEQYF.

In its sample, this clone was seen a few times. The chain recombines TRBV5-1 with TRBJ1-4; D perhaps matches TRBD1 (5 bases). The germline V gene encodes CDR1 SGHRS and CDR2 YFSETQ. V shed 0 bases and J shed 8 bases, with 11 bases lying between them. This CDR3 is built from 14 residues. The CDR3 reads CASSLGQRGEKLFF. DNA of the CDR3: TGCGCCAGCAGCTTGGGACAGCGGGGAGAAAAACTGTTTTTT.

The V call is TRBV2, the J call TRBJ2-7; D unresolved. The CDR3 totals 13 residues. With 9 bases removed from V and 3 bases from J, the gap between germline ends came to 15 bases. CDR1 and CDR2 from the germline V gene are SNHLY and FYNNEI. CDR3 sequence reads: CASLWTSDYEQYF. CDR3 sequence (DNA): TGTGCCAGTTTATGGACGTCTGACTACGAGCAGTACTTC.

This chain uses TRBV7-9 with TRBJ1-4; D remains unclear. CDR3 size: 15 residues. Germline V CDR1 and CDR2: SEHNR, FQNEAQ (reference sequence). The V end lost 0 bases, the J end lost 7 bases, and 12 bases lay between the germline ends. The CDR3 spells CASSLAGTQSEKLFF. The CDR3 nucleotides read TGTGCCAGCAGCTTAGCAGGTACCCAGAGTGAAAAACTGTTTTTT. The whole variable domain, filled in from reference TRBV7-9 and TRBJ1-4, reads DTGVSQNPRHKITKRGQNVTFRCDPISEHNRLYWYRQTLGQGPEFLTYFQNEAQLEKSRLLSDRFSAERPKGSFSTLEIQRTEQGDSAMYLCASSLAGTQSEKLFFGSGTQLSVL.